This T cell receptor (beta chain) came from a study of T cells after yellow fever vaccination. Background on the study: Libraries from low-cell-number fractions were prepared with the SMART-Seq v4 Ultra Low Input RNA kit.

Generation of TCR cDNA used 5'RACE template switching (which added a universal primer site and UMIs). TCRdb independently ran MiXCR on the 5' RACE reads; one entry per CDR3 protein. The table shows under 550,000 distinct CDR3 sequences, with 21% occurring only once. Comment on this clonotype: Antigen specificity is unknown.

Germline loops: CDR1 LGHNA, CDR2 YSLEER. Trimming took off 0 bases at V and 4 bases at J, with 13 bases between the two ends. The CDR3 covers 16 residues. Study-level results: The CD4 compartment and the CD8 compartment contained a small share of clonotypes in common.

The sequence derives from a man aged 18 to 30 who received the YFV17D yellow fever vaccine. V usage is TRBV4-3 and J usage is TRBJ1-3; D gene unclear. The sequences come from PBMCs, collected 20 to 25 days after the first yellow fever vaccination. The CDR3 reads CASSQDPDASGNTIYF. For the CDR3, the DNA is TGCGCCAGCAGCCAAGATCCGGACGCCTCGGGAAACACCATATATTTT.